Below are 28 T cell receptor beta chains sequenced from a single sample in a study of radiotherapy plus CTLA-4 blockade in lung cancer. The protocol was immunoSEQ multiplex PCR, while the TCRdb copy is restricted to in-frame clones and leaves out a portion. Among some 80,000 clones listed, 60% to 85% were seen once. Sequencing used peripheral blood, obtained from a patient treated with radiotherapy plus ipilimumab. These TCRs come from a human donor with non-small cell lung cancer whose response to radiotherapy plus ipilimumab could not be evaluated. Some clones in this sample may be carry-over from other donors' samples.

This chain connects TRBV6-4 to TRBJ2-5; possibly TRBD1 for D (6 bases). Trimming shortened V by 4 bases and J by 2 bases, and 8 bases separated the two germline ends. Germline V gene lookup returns CDR1 MRHNA and CDR2 SNTAGT. The CDR3 sequence is 13 residues long. The CDR3 sequence is CASSAQGQETQYF. For the CDR3, the DNA is TGTGCCAGCAGTGCCCAGGGGCAAGAGACCCAGTACTTC.

This chain connects TRBV7-9 to TRBJ2-6; D is ambiguous. V was pared by 4 bases and J by 0 bases, with 13 bases between. There are 17 residues in the CDR3. From germline, CDR1 is SEHNR and CDR2 FQNEAQ (reference sequence). CDR3 sequence reads: CASSSPYMLSGANVLTF. Written as DNA, the CDR3 is TGTGCCAGCAGCTCTCCTTACATGCTCTCTGGGGCCAACGTCCTGACTTTC.

The genes are TRBV5-4 and TRBJ2-7; 8 nucleotides match TRBD1. The germline V gene has CDR1 SGHNT and CDR2 YYREEE (reference sequence). V shed 0 bases, J shed 2 bases, and the junction held 4 bases outside the gene matches. The CDR3 runs 15 residues. CDR3 bases: TGTGCCAGCAGCTTGGCCCCGGACAGGGCCTACGAGCAGTACTTC. Encoded protein: CASSLAPDRAYEQYF. The whole variable domain, filled in from reference TRBV5-4 and TRBJ2-7, reads ETGVTQSPTHLIKTRGQQVTLRCSSQSGHNTVSWYQQALGQGPQFIFQYYREEENGRGNFPPRFSGLQFPNYSSELNVNALELDDSALYLCASSLAPDRAYEQYFGPGTRLTVT.

This clone appeared a few times. J is TRBJ1-6 and V is TRBV27; weak D call: TRBD1 (5 bases). CDR1 is MNHEY and CDR2 is SMNVEV in the germline V gene (reference sequence). Trimming pared 7 bases from V and 9 bases from J, leaving 16 bases between. CDR3 length equals 14 residues. The CDR3 here is CASTLRGGGSPLHF. DNA of the CDR3: TGTGCCAGCACCCTTCGGGGGGGTGGTTCACCCCTCCACTTT.

This clone was found once. The J gene is TRBJ2-7, the V gene TRBV6-5, with unresolved D. The CDR3 spans 11 residues. The ends were cut back, 6 bases at V and 2 bases at J, with 5 bases in the middle. Germline CDR1 MNHEY, CDR2 SVGAGI. The CDR3 DNA follows: TGTGCCAGCAGCTCGGCCTACGAGCAGTACTTC. Its translation: CASSSAYEQYF.

This clone was seen only once. The rearrangement links TRBV7-2 to TRBJ2-1, with 7 bases matching TRBD1. The CDR3 is 17 residues long. With 1 base clipped from V and 3 bases from J, the junction kept 9 bases outside the gene matches. Germline lookup yields CDR1 SGHTA and CDR2 FQGNSA. The CDR3 DNA follows: TGTGCCAGCAGCTTAGAGCACATACAGGGGCGCTACAATGAGCAGTTCTTC. This gives the protein CASSLEHIQGRYNEQFF.

The chain couples TRBV28 to TRBJ2-5; 9 positions match TRBD2. This CDR3 has 15 amino acids. CDR1 and CDR2 from the germline V gene are MDHEN and SYDVKM. Losses at the gene ends were 7 bases for V and 5 bases for J; bases not matched to a gene: 11. The CDR3 region has the DNA TGTGCCAGCACCCCGGGCGGGGGGGCCAGGGAGACCCAGTACTTC. This codes for CASTPGGGARETQYF.

In its sample, this clone was seen a few times. V is TRBV7-9 and J is TRBJ1-5, with 9 bases matching TRBD1. The CDR3 covers 15 residues. The J segment lost 4 bases and the V segment lost 3 bases, leaving 4 bases of the junction unmatched. Germline V CDR1 and CDR2: SEHNR, FQNEAQ (reference sequence). The CDR3 sequence: CASSLGDRANQPQHF. The CDR3 DNA reads TGTGCCAGCAGCTTGGGGGACAGGGCAAATCAGCCCCAGCATTTT.

The V gene is TRBV28, the J gene TRBJ1-1; 8 bases are a match to TRBD1. Germline assignment: CDR1 MDHEN and CDR2 SYDVKM. The length of the CDR3 is 13 residues. V lost 3 bases to trimming and J lost 6 bases; unmatched junction nucleotides: 3. The CDR3 sequence: CASSFGDRPEAFF. The CDR3, as DNA: TGTGCCAGCAGTTTCGGGGACAGGCCTGAAGCTTTCTTT.

This chain joins TRBV5-1 and TRBJ2-7, with 10 bases identical to TRBD1. Germline V gene lookup returns CDR1 SGHRS and CDR2 YFSETQ. V trimming: 5 bases; J trimming: 5 bases; junction bases outside the gene matches: 7. The CDR3 runs to 14 residues. In DNA, the CDR3 is TGCGCCAGCAGGGAGACGACAGGGGGCGACGAGCAGTACTTC. Translation gives CASRETTGGDEQYF.

The CDR3 protein is CASSVRRTGEYEQYF. CDR3 bases: TGTGCCAGCAGTGTCCGCCGGACAGGGGAGTACGAGCAGTACTTC. V gene TRBV6-1 combines with J gene TRBJ2-7; 9 nucleotides line up with TRBD1. Trimming at V came to 4 bases and at J to 4 bases, leaving 8 bases not matched to a gene. There are 15 residues in the CDR3. Germline lookup yields CDR1 MNHNS and CDR2 SASEGT.

This sequence joins TRBV7-3 and TRBJ2-1, with D perhaps matching TRBD1 (6 bases). Germline CDR1 reads SGHTA; CDR2 reads FQGTGA. This CDR3 is built from 14 residues. Between the trimmed V and J ends, which lost 4 bases and 4 bases, there was a span of 11 bases. CDR3 sequence reads: CASSSSTGYNEQFF. In nucleotides, the CDR3 is TGTGCCAGCAGCTCCTCTACAGGGTACAATGAGCAGTTCTTC.

This sequence joins TRBV19 and TRBJ1-5, with D uncertain. The CDR3 runs to 17 residues. The germline V gene has CDR1 LNHDA and CDR2 SQIVND (reference sequence). The ends were cut back, 3 bases at V and 0 bases at J, with 15 bases in the middle. CDR3 sequence (DNA): TGTGCCAGTAGTATTGTGGCAGGATCTTATAGCAATCAGCCCCAGCATTTT. As protein: CASSIVAGSYSNQPQHF. The full variable domain, in which reference TRBV19 and TRBJ1-5 provide the parts outside the CDR3, is DGGITQSPKYLFRKEGQNVTLSCEQNLNHDAMYWYRQDPGQGLRLIYYSQIVNDFQKGDIAEGYSVSREKKESFPLTVTSAQKNPTAFYLCASSIVAGSYSNQPQHFGDGTRLSIL.

The chain employs TRBV28 and TRBJ1-2; perhaps TRBD1 as D (6 bases). The germline V and J ends were trimmed by 4 bases and 7 bases, with 25 bases remaining between them. Germline-derived CDR1 and CDR2 are MDHEN and SYDVKM. This CDR3 has 17 residues. The CDR3 loop reads CASSSPTGSGPTGGYTF. CDR3 nucleotide sequence: TGTGCCAGCAGTTCACCGACAGGTTCGGGGCCAACGGGTGGCTACACCTTC.

This chain links TRBV5-4 with TRBJ2-1, with 10 nucleotides matching TRBD2. The CDR3 is 14 amino acids. CDR1 and CDR2 (germline): SGHNT, YYREEE (reference sequence). The J segment lost 10 bases and the V segment lost 2 bases, leaving 6 bases of the junction unmatched. The DNA for the CDR3 is TGTGCCAGCAGCTTCCTAGCGGGGGAGGGGGAGCAGTTCTTC. Translation: CASSFLAGEGEQFF.

The rearrangement links TRBV27 to TRBJ1-1, with TRBD1 matching 9 bases. The length of the CDR3 is 15 residues. V lost 6 bases and J lost 1; bases outside the gene matches: 6. The germline gives CDR1 MNHEY, CDR2 SMNVEV (reference sequence). The CDR3 protein is CASRTGGAPNTEAFF. The DNA for the CDR3 is TGTGCCAGCAGGACAGGGGGGGCACCGAACACTGAAGCTTTCTTT.

V is TRBV27 and J is TRBJ1-2; 7 nucleotides align to TRBD1. The V gene end was trimmed by 2 bases and the J gene end by 4 bases; junction bases not matched to a gene: 4. CDR3 length equals 14 residues. From germline, CDR1 is MNHEY and CDR2 SMNVEV (reference sequence). CDR3 sequence: CASSLQGGFYGYTF. The CDR3 nucleotides are TGTGCCAGCAGTTTACAGGGGGGATTCTATGGCTACACCTTC.

V and J are TRBV6-5 and TRBJ2-7, with a possible D match to TRBD2 (5 bases). The CDR3 contains 14 residues. Germline-derived CDR1 and CDR2 are MNHEY and SVGAGI. The V gene lost 6 bases and the J gene lost 2 bases, with 14 bases spanning the gap. The DNA for the CDR3 is TGTGCCAGCAGGACCCCGAGGGAACCCTACGAGCAGTACTTC. The encoded protein is CASRTPREPYEQYF.

This sequence joins TRBV7-9 and TRBJ1-4; 8 bases fit TRBD1. Germline CDR1 and CDR2: SEHNR and FQNEAQ (reference sequence). V shed 0 bases, J shed 0 bases, and the junction held 0 bases outside the gene matches. This CDR3 has 16 residues. CDR3 residues: CASSLATGATNEKLFF. CDR3 nucleotides: TGTGCCAGCAGCTTAGCGACAGGGGCAACTAATGAAAAACTGTTTTTT. Filled out from reference TRBV7-9 and TRBJ1-4, the complete variable domain reads DTGVSQNPRHKITKRGQNVTFRCDPISEHNRLYWYRQTLGQGPEFLTYFQNEAQLEKSRLLSDRFSAERPKGSFSTLEIQRTEQGDSAMYLCASSLATGATNEKLFFGSGTQLSVL.

The rearrangement joins TRBV4-2 to TRBJ1-6; no firm D call. This CDR3 is 17 amino acids long. Trimming took off 1 base at V and 3 bases at J, with 13 bases between the two ends. Germline V gives CDR1 LGHNA, CDR2 YNFKEQ. For the CDR3, the DNA is TGTGCCAGCAGCCAAGTCTCAACGCAGGTCTATAATTCACCCCTCCACTTT. Protein: CASSQVSTQVYNSPLHF.

The J gene is TRBJ1-2, the V gene TRBV28; 9 positions agree with TRBD1. The germline V gene has CDR1 MDHEN and CDR2 SYDVKM. V trimming: 5 bases; J trimming: 7 bases; junction bases outside the gene matches: 11. The CDR3 runs to 15 residues. The CDR3 protein is CASSPLGQGSRGYTF. CDR3 coding DNA: TGTGCCAGCAGTCCCCTGGGACAGGGAAGTCGTGGCTACACCTTC.

The chain uses TRBV7-8 and TRBJ1-1; no clear D. CDR1 is SGHVS and CDR2 is FQNEAQ in the germline V gene. V lost 7 bases, J lost 0 bases, and 9 bases lay in between. There are 13 residues in the CDR3. In nucleotides, the CDR3 is TGTGCCAGCACCCCCCTCTTGAACACTGAAGCTTTCTTT. It is translated as CASTPLLNTEAFF.

V is TRBV5-1 and J is TRBJ2-1, with 10 bases matching TRBD2. The CDR3 is 15 amino acids. V dropped 0 bases and J dropped 4; count of bases not matched to a gene: 1. The germline gives CDR1 SGHRS, CDR2 YFSETQ. The CDR3 DNA sequence: TGCGCCAGCAGCTTGGTAGCGGGGGGATACAATGAGCAGTTCTTC. This encodes CASSLVAGGYNEQFF.

The chain joins TRBV7-9 to TRBJ2-4, with D perhaps matching TRBD2 (5 bases). With 3 bases removed from V and 6 bases from J, the gap between germline ends came to 12 bases. CDR1 and CDR2 (germline): SEHNR, FQNEAQ (reference sequence). The CDR3 has 14 amino acids. The DNA for the CDR3 is TGTGCCAGCAGCTTCTCGTCTGCGGGAAACATTCAGTACTTC. Amino acids: CASSFSSAGNIQYF.

The chain is built from TRBV25-1 and TRBJ1-2; possible D gene TRBD1, 6 bases. CDR3 size: 14 residues. V was cut by 4 bases and J by 4 bases, with 13 bases left in between. Germline loops: CDR1 MGHDK, CDR2 SYGVNS. The CDR3 bases are TGTGCCAGCAGTGGAGGGGGACGATTCTATGGCTACACCTTC. Translating gives CASSGGGRFYGYTF.

This clone was counted between two and nine times. The chain combines TRBV10-3 with TRBJ1-5; 10 bases are a match to TRBD1. The CDR3 extends over 13 amino acids. The germline V gene has CDR1 ENHRY and CDR2 SYGVKD. The junction had 5 bases not matched to a gene; V was cut back by 7 bases and J by 8 bases. CDR3 sequence: CAITRDRGEPQHF. DNA of the CDR3: TGTGCCATCACCCGGGACAGGGGTGAGCCCCAGCATTTT.

The chain employs TRBV14 and TRBJ2-1; 12 bases line up with TRBD2. The CDR3 is 14 residues long. The ends lost 4 bases at V and 9 bases at J; junction bases unmatched: 4. Germline lookup yields CDR1 SGHDN and CDR2 FVKESK. Written as DNA, the CDR3 is TGTGCCAGCAGCCCGACTAGCGGGGGCCCTGAGCAGTTCTTC. Amino acids: CASSPTSGGPEQFF. Based on the CDR3 plus reference TRBV14 and TRBJ2-1, the full variable domain is EAGVTQFPSHSVIEKGQTVTLRCDPISGHDNLYWYRRVMGKEIKFLLHFVKESKQDESGMPNNRFLAERTGGTYSTLKVQPAELEDSGVYFCASSPTSGGPEQFFGPGTRLTVL.

The chain has TRBV5-1 and TRBJ1-2, with 10 bases that match TRBD1. Per germline, CDR1 SGHRS and CDR2 YFSETQ. CDR3 length: 15 residues. V lost 5 bases, J lost 4 bases, and 8 bases stayed unmatched. The CDR3 DNA sequence: TGCGCCAGCAGGGCTGGGACAGGGGAGGGCTATGGCTACACCTTC. It codes for CASRAGTGEGYGYTF.